The 8 T cell receptor beta chains given below trace back to one sample, sequenced in a study of tumor and adjacent non-tumor tissue in lung cancer. The template was RNA from unsorted bulk tissue. More than 3 cm separated this lung sample from the edge of the tumor. The library came from three nested PCR rounds adapted from ARM-PCR protocols. Via MiXCR, TCRdb re-called the multiplex PCR reads, giving one row per CDR3 protein. This sample carries roughly 120,000 distinct CDR3 sequences, roughly two thirds of them seen once, and the ten largest clones take about 20%. The sample taken for sequencing was distant non-tumor lung tissue. The receptors were gathered from a man aged 60-69 years with non-small cell lung cancer.

Comment on this clonotype: This clone may be a read error of a much larger clone one base away. This rearrangement joins TRBV6-6 to TRBJ2-3, with 11 bases identical to TRBD2. The CDR3 contains 15 residues. Germline V gene lookup returns CDR1 MNHNY and CDR2 SVGAGI (reference sequence). The V segment lost 7 bases and the J segment 1 base; nucleotides outside the gene matches: 4. The CDR3 reads CASITGLAGTDTQYF. The CDR3 DNA follows: TGTGCCAGCATTACGGGACTAGCGGGCACAGATACGCAGTATTTT.

Comments on this clonotype: Relative to the germline gene, one junction end is altered; a read error may explain this. The DNA of the CDR3 is TGTGTCAGCAGCTTAGGACTAGGGGGAACAGATACGCAGTATTTT. Protein sequence: CVSSLGLGGTDTQYF. V and J are TRBV11-2 and TRBJ2-3, with D perhaps TRBD2 (7 bases). Germline V gene data show CDR1 as SGHAT and CDR2 as FQNNGV. The CDR3 runs to 15 residues. Full variable domain (outside the CDR3, taken from reference TRBV11-2 and TRBJ2-3): EAGVAQSPRYKIIEKRQSVAFWCNPISGHATLYWYQQILGQGPKLLIQFQNNGVVDDSQLPKDRFSAERLKGVDSTLKIQPAKLEDSAVYLCVSSLGLGGTDTQYFGPGTRLTVL.

This clonotype was recorded a few times. A read error may explain this, as a much larger clone is one base away. This chain uses TRBV6-5 with TRBJ1-5; no firm D call. The CDR3 has 13 amino acids. Germline values: CDR1 MNHEY, CDR2 SVGAGI. The CDR3 coding sequence is TGTGCCGGCAGTTACGATCAGACCCAGCCCCAGCATTTT. As protein: CAGSYDQTQPQHF.

Notes on this clonotype: A read error may account for a junction end that differs from germline. This chain connects TRBV5-1 to TRBJ2-3, with TRBD1 matching 7 bases. The germline gives CDR1 SGHRS, CDR2 YFSETQ. The CDR3 sequence is 15 residues long. CDR3 nucleotide sequence: TGCGCCAGCAGGCTGACAGGGAGTCCCACAGATACGCAGAATTTT. Amino acids: CASRLTGSPTDTQNF. Full variable domain (remainder filled in from reference TRBV5-1 and TRBJ2-3): KAGVTQTPRYLIKTRGQQVTLSCSPISGHRSVSWYQQTPGQGLQFLFEYFSETQRNKGNFPGRFSGRQFSNSRSEMNVSTLELGDSALYLCASRLTGSPTDTQNFGPGTRLTVL.

The rearrangement uses TRBV29-1 and TRBJ2-1; D perhaps matches TRBD1 (6 bases). Germline values: CDR1 SQVTM, CDR2 ANQGSEA. This CDR3 is built from 15 residues. V was pared by 7 bases and J by 0 bases, with 16 bases between. The CDR3 DNA is TGCAGCGGCAGGGGATTGTTCAGCTCCTACAATGAGCAGTTCTTC. Translation gives CSGRGLFSSYNEQFF.

As regards this clonotype: Mismatch with germline at one junction end may stem from a read error. The chain uses TRBV6-1 and TRBJ2-1; D unresolved. Germline CDR1 reads MNHNS; CDR2 reads SASEGT. The CDR3 loop spans 13 amino acids. The CDR3 DNA follows: TGTGCCAGCGGTGTCAGTGCCTACTATGAGCAGTTCTTC. This codes for CASGVSAYYEQFF.

This clonotype appeared a single time. A much more abundant neighbour one base away suggests this may be a read error. The chain joins TRBV5-4 to TRBJ2-1; no clear D. The CDR3 runs 12 residues. CDR1 is SGHNT, CDR2 YYREEE, per germline (reference sequence). The V end was cut by 9 bases, the J end by 0 bases, with 7 bases between. The CDR3 reads CANSSSYNEQFF. DNA of the CDR3: TGTGCCAACTCTAGCTCCTACAATGAGCAGTTCTTC.

In its sample, this clonotype was seen a few times. Just one base apart from a much larger clone, this may be a read error. The chain carries TRBV6-2 or TRBV6-3 and TRBJ2-7; possible D gene TRBD2, 5 bases. The germline V gene encodes CDR1 MNHEY and CDR2 SVGEGT. The ends were cut back, 7 bases at V and 4 bases at J, with 11 bases in the middle. The CDR3 extends over 12 amino acids. CDR3 loop: CASKERGYEQYF. CDR3 in DNA: TGTGCCAGCAAGGAGAGAGGGTACGAGCAGTACTTC.